This TCR beta chain was sequenced in a study of blood T cells in healthy people across ages. The study, taken as a whole, reports: Unsorted PBMCs prevented conclusive naive versus antigen-experienced comparison.

Healthy Caucasians from Russia aged roughly 6 to 95 served as donors. Samples each yielded at least 6 micrograms of total RNA. CDR3 length: 14 amino acids. With 1 base clipped from V and 7 bases from J, the junction kept 4 bases outside the gene matches. A second roughly 6 to 11 cycle PCR used barcoded and J-beta primers. Each sample provided no less than 2.5 million CDR3-containing paired-end reads. TCRdb re-called the 5' RACE reads through MiXCR, storing one row per CDR3 protein. The sample shows over 1,200,000 distinct CDR3 sequences, roughly 64% of them seen only once. This clonotype showed up just a few times. Its matching antigen is unknown.

The receptor was derived from a young man in good health. The genes are TRBV12-3 or TRBV12-4 and TRBJ2-5, with TRBD1 matching over 9 bases. Sequencing input: blood. CDR3 in DNA: TGTGCCAGCAGTTTAGGGGGACAGGGCGTGACCCAGTACTTC. This sequence encodes CASSLGGQGVTQYF.